Shown below are 32 T cell receptor beta chains from a single sample sequenced in a study of T cell responses to AZD1222 COVID-19 vaccine. Libraries were prepared by immunoSEQ multiplex PCR; TCRdb keeps only in-frame clonotypes and omits some of them. The data show around 88,000 clones, with over 85% seen just once and about 2.8% held by the top ten. The input for sequencing was peripheral blood, taken on day 0 of MenACWY control vaccination. Receptors were obtained from an adult in good health.

This clone was recorded a few times. This sample also contains other DNA sequences that code for the same CDR3. The chain carries TRBV4-3 and TRBJ2-7; TRBD1 agrees at 8 bases. This CDR3 contains 14 residues. Trimming at V came to 1 base and at J to 4 bases, leaving 3 bases not matched to a gene. Germline CDR1 is LGHNA and CDR2 is YSLEER. The CDR3: CASSQGTGRYEQYF. CDR3 bases: TGCGCCAGCAGCCAAGGGACAGGGAGGTACGAGCAGTACTTC.

The chain is built from TRBV11-3 and TRBJ2-1, with D tentatively TRBD2 (6 bases). This CDR3 contains 12 residues. Germline V gene data show CDR1 as SGHNT and CDR2 as YENEEA. V lost 3 bases and J lost 9, with 9 bases in between. The CDR3 sequence: CASSLFGGEQFF. The CDR3 DNA reads as TGTGCCAGCAGCTTGTTCGGGGGTGAGCAGTTCTTC.

The gene calls are TRBV6-2 or TRBV6-3 and TRBJ2-1; D gene unclear. Germline V CDR1 and CDR2: MNHEY, SVGEGT. The germline V and J ends were trimmed by 0 bases and 5 bases, with 8 bases remaining between them. The CDR3 length is 14 residues. CDR3 loop: CASSYSASNNEQFF. The CDR3, as DNA: TGTGCCAGCAGTTACTCAGCCAGCAACAATGAGCAGTTCTTC.

This chain joins TRBV5-4 and TRBJ2-5; 10 bases agree with TRBD2. The J segment lost 1 base and the V segment lost 5 bases, leaving 8 bases of the junction unmatched. The CDR3 contains 16 residues. CDR1 is SGHNT and CDR2 is YYREEE in the germline V gene (reference sequence). CDR3 amino acids: CASSHSGRGGQETQYF. In nucleotides, the CDR3 is TGTGCCAGCAGTCACAGCGGGAGGGGAGGCCAAGAGACCCAGTACTTC.

The chain has TRBV6-1 and TRBJ1-1; D remains unclear. Germline V gene sequence: CDR1 MNHNS, CDR2 SASEGT. The V gene lost 0 bases and the J gene lost 2 bases, with 7 bases spanning the gap. The CDR3 is 14 amino acids. CDR3 DNA: TGTGCCAGCAGTGAAGCCGGTCCAAACACTGAAGCTTTCTTT. The encoded protein is CASSEAGPNTEAFF.

The chain uses TRBV6-5 and TRBJ1-2; weak D call: TRBD1 (5 bases). The CDR3 runs 14 residues. The V end lost 2 bases, the J end lost 0 bases, and 7 bases lay between the germline ends. Germline V gene lookup returns CDR1 MNHEY and CDR2 SVGAGI. The CDR3 sequence is CASSYAGPNYGYTF. As DNA, the CDR3 is TGTGCCAGCAGTTACGCGGGGCCTAACTATGGCTACACCTTC.

The CDR3, as DNA: TGTGCCAGTAAGGCAGTCACAGATCTTAATGAAAAACTGTTTTTT. It translates to CASKAVTDLNEKLFF. The V and J genes are TRBV19 and TRBJ1-4, with no clear D. The CDR3 contains 15 residues. The V and J ends lost 7 bases and 4 bases respectively, with 16 bases between them. CDR1 and CDR2 (germline): LNHDA, SQIVND (reference sequence). The complete variable domain, with remaining parts taken from reference TRBV19 and TRBJ1-4, reads DGGITQSPKYLFRKEGQNVTLSCEQNLNHDAMYWYRQDPGQGLRLIYYSQIVNDFQKGDIAEGYSVSREKKESFPLTVTSAQKNPTAFYLCASKAVTDLNEKLFFGSGTQLSVL.

This chain links TRBV20-1 with TRBJ2-7; TRBD2 matches 8 bases. Germline-derived CDR1 and CDR2 are DFQATT and SNEGSKA (reference sequence). This CDR3 is built from 15 residues. The ends lost 3 bases at V and 0 bases at J; junction bases unmatched: 7. CDR3 sequence: CSASRGGPISYEQYF. CDR3 coding DNA: TGCAGTGCTAGTCGGGGGGGGCCTATCTCCTACGAGCAGTACTTC.

The rearrangement uses TRBV5-5 and TRBJ1-5; 10 positions agree with TRBD1. This CDR3 is 16 amino acids long. Germline V lookup: CDR1 SGHKS, CDR2 YYEKEE (reference sequence). J was trimmed by 6 bases and V by 4 bases; bases with no gene match: 10. In DNA, the CDR3 is TGTGCCAGCAGCCTTGGGACAGGGGTGGTCGGTCAGCCCCAGCATTTT. Protein: CASSLGTGVVGQPQHF.

This clone has just a few counts. The rearrangement links TRBV19 to TRBJ1-6, with D unclear. In germline, CDR1 is LNHDA, CDR2 SQIVND (reference sequence). V lost 1 base and J 13 bases, leaving 14 bases between the germline ends. The CDR3 consists of 14 residues. The CDR3 DNA is TGTGCCAGTAGTATAGGCATCGCAGGAGGGCCCCTCCACTTT. Translation: CASSIGIAGGPLHF.

The chain carries TRBV5-5 and TRBJ1-1; D call uncertain. Trimming stripped 1 base from V and 4 bases from J, with 14 bases between. The germline CDR1 and CDR2 sequences are SGHKS and YYEKEE (reference sequence). The CDR3 consists of 15 residues. CDR3 loop: CASSLPGGLGTEAFF. CDR3 in DNA: TGTGCCAGCAGCTTGCCCGGTGGTCTGGGCACTGAAGCTTTCTTT.

The rearrangement links TRBV5-1 to TRBJ1-1; D gene uncertain. The V end was cut by 0 bases, the J end by 8 bases, with 14 bases between. The CDR3 sequence is 14 residues long. Germline CDR1 reads SGHRS; CDR2 reads YFSETQ. CDR3: CASSLALALDEAFF. The CDR3 nucleotides are TGCGCCAGCAGCTTGGCCCTGGCCCTGGACGAAGCTTTCTTT.

This rearrangement joins TRBV7-2 to TRBJ2-1; D not certain. CDR1 is SGHTA and CDR2 is FQGNSA in the germline V gene. The CDR3 extends over 13 amino acids. V gave up 5 bases and J gave up 3 bases, with 8 bases separating them. The CDR3 DNA reads as TGTGCCAGCAGCCTCGAATACTACAATGAGCAGTTCTTC. Protein product: CASSLEYYNEQFF.

The rearrangement links TRBV6-5 to TRBJ2-4; tentatively, D is TRBD1 or TRBD2 (5 bases each). Per the germline V gene, CDR1 is MNHEY and CDR2 is SVGAGI. V gave up 4 bases and J gave up 3 bases, with 13 bases separating them. This CDR3 has 15 amino acids. CDR3 sequence (DNA): TGTGCCAGCAGTTCCATTGGGGGAAACAAAAACATTCAGTACTTC. This sequence encodes CASSSIGGNKNIQYF.

The rearrangement links TRBV15 to TRBJ2-5, with 7 positions matching TRBD1. V was pared by 1 base and J by 7 bases, with 9 bases of the junction left unmatched. Germline V CDR1 and CDR2: LNHNV, YYDKDF (reference sequence). The CDR3 covers 15 residues. The CDR3 region has the DNA TGTGCCACCAGCAGAGGGGTAGAGGGGGCGAGGACCCAGTACTTC. Translation gives CATSRGVEGARTQYF.

V usage is TRBV7-9 and J usage is TRBJ2-5, with 7 bases identical to TRBD2. CDR1 and CDR2 (germline): SEHNR, FQNEAQ (reference sequence). The J segment lost 0 bases and the V segment lost 2 bases, leaving 3 bases of the junction unmatched. The CDR3 extends over 15 amino acids. Here the CDR3 DNA reads TGTGCCAGCAGCTTATACGGGGGGTACCAAGAGACCCAGTACTTC. Translation: CASSLYGGYQETQYF.

The chain uses TRBV11-3 and TRBJ2-2, with D perhaps TRBD1 (5 bases). This CDR3 is built from 13 residues. Per the germline V gene, CDR1 is SGHNT and CDR2 is YENEEA. Between the trimmed V and J ends, which lost 8 bases and 5 bases, there was a span of 12 bases. CDR3 DNA sequence: TGTGCCAGCTCCACGTCAGGGACCGGGGAGCTGTTTTTT. This encodes CASSTSGTGELFF.

V gene TRBV6-5 combines with J gene TRBJ1-5, with TRBD1 as a possible D gene (5 bases). CDR1 and CDR2 from the germline V gene are MNHEY and SVGAGI. The V and J ends lost 8 bases and 6 bases respectively, with 14 bases between them. The CDR3 is made up of 13 amino acids. The CDR3 DNA sequence: TGTGCCAGCGGGGGGAGGGGAACTCAGCCCCAGCATTTT. It codes for CASGGRGTQPQHF.

This clone turned up a few times. The chain couples TRBV7-2 to TRBJ2-1, with 8 bases matching TRBD1. Germline V CDR1 and CDR2: SGHTA, FQGNSA. V lost 5 bases and J lost 0; bases outside the gene matches: 3. The CDR3 is 15 amino acids. CDR3 sequence (DNA): TGTGCCAGCAGCCCAACAGGGGGCTCCTACAATGAGCAGTTCTTC. Translating it yields CASSPTGGSYNEQFF.

V and J are TRBV19 and TRBJ1-6; TRBD1 agrees at 7 bases. This CDR3 spans 12 amino acids. V shed 4 bases and J 10 bases; nucleotides not matched to a gene: 1. The V gene's germline CDR1 is LNHDA and CDR2 SQIVND (reference sequence). The chain's CDR3 is CASSSRGSPLHF. In DNA form, the CDR3 reads TGTGCCAGTAGTAGCAGGGGGTCACCCCTCCACTTT.

The chain couples TRBV19 to TRBJ2-5, with 7 bases fitting TRBD1. CDR1 LNHDA and CDR2 SQIVND come from the germline V gene (reference sequence). The V and J ends lost 5 bases and 5 bases, in that order; junction bases with no gene match: 2. This CDR3 spans 12 amino acids. DNA for the CDR3: TGTGCCAGTAGTGTGACAGGGGAGACCCAGTACTTC. Translating it yields CASSVTGETQYF.

V usage is TRBV6-4 and J usage is TRBJ2-2; D not resolved. The CDR3 spans 13 residues. Trimming took 6 bases from V and 5 from J, leaving 10 bases between them. Germline V gives CDR1 MRHNA, CDR2 SNTAGT. CDR3 in DNA: TGTGCCAGCAGGGAAGTAAAAACCGGGGAGCTGTTTTTT. Amino acids: CASREVKTGELFF.

This rearrangement joins TRBV7-6 to TRBJ2-7, with a possible D match to TRBD2 (6 bases). With 1 base removed from V and 4 bases from J, the gap between germline ends came to 14 bases. The CDR3 sequence is 15 residues long. Germline CDR1 is SGHVS and CDR2 is FNYEAQ. CDR3: CASSLDGAGPYEQYF. The CDR3 DNA follows: TGTGCCAGCAGCTTAGATGGGGCGGGGCCATACGAGCAGTACTTC.

The gene calls are TRBV23-1 and TRBJ1-1; 9 positions match TRBD1. TRBV23-1 is an ORF, and what it does is uncertain. V shed 4 bases and J 0 bases; nucleotides not matched to a gene: 9. The CDR3 contains 17 residues. CDR3 in amino acids: CASSLLRDRVMNTEAFF. CDR3 nucleotide sequence: TGCGCCAGCAGTCTGCTACGGGACAGGGTAATGAACACTGAAGCTTTCTTT.

The chain uses TRBV2 and TRBJ2-7; no clear D. Germline V gene sequence: CDR1 SNHLY, CDR2 FYNNEI. V was pared by 1 base and J by 4 bases, with 14 bases between. The CDR3 spans 15 residues. The DNA of the CDR3 is TGTGCCAGCAGTGAAGGACCCCAAATCGGTTACGAGCAGTACTTC. Its translation: CASSEGPQIGYEQYF. The complete variable domain, with remaining parts taken from reference TRBV2 and TRBJ2-7, reads EPEVTQTPSHQVTQMGQEVILRCVPISNHLYFYWYRQILGQKVEFLVSFYNNEISEKSEIFDDQFSVERPDGSNFTLKIRSTKLEDSAMYFCASSEGPQIGYEQYFGPGTRLTVT.

The chain employs TRBV5-1 and TRBJ2-4; D is uncertain. This CDR3 contains 13 residues. V lost 4 bases, J lost 9 bases, and 14 bases lay in between. CDR1 is SGHRS, CDR2 YFSETQ, per germline. CDR3 loop: CASSPESRTIQYF. DNA for the CDR3: TGCGCCAGCAGCCCGGAATCACGCACCATTCAGTACTTC.

The rearrangement joins TRBV6-5 to TRBJ1-2; no reliable D call. This CDR3 spans 12 amino acids. CDR1 MNHEY and CDR2 SVGAGI come from the germline V gene. Trimming took 6 bases from V and 3 from J, leaving 8 bases between them. CDR3 sequence reads: CASSPSYYGYTF. The CDR3 coding sequence is TGTGCCAGCAGCCCGAGCTACTATGGCTACACCTTC.

The rearrangement joins TRBV5-1 to TRBJ1-5; D not certain. The CDR3 covers 13 residues. The V gene lost 0 bases and the J gene lost 3 bases, with 4 bases spanning the gap. Germline lookup yields CDR1 SGHRS and CDR2 YFSETQ. The CDR3 DNA reads as TGCGCCAGCAGCTTGGATATCAATCAGCCCCAGCATTTT. Residues: CASSLDINQPQHF. Drawing the rest from reference TRBV5-1 and TRBJ1-5, the complete variable domain is KAGVTQTPRYLIKTRGQQVTLSCSPISGHRSVSWYQQTPGQGLQFLFEYFSETQRNKGNFPGRFSGRQFSNSRSEMNVSTLELGDSALYLCASSLDINQPQHFGDGTRLSIL.

This clone was counted a single time. CDR3 protein: CASRLAGGNTDTQYF. CDR3 nucleotide sequence: TGTGCCAGCAGGCTGGCAGGGGGAAACACAGATACGCAGTATTTT. J is TRBJ2-3 and V is TRBV2; 7 bases match TRBD1. The germline V gene has CDR1 SNHLY and CDR2 FYNNEI. The junction had 8 bases not matched to a gene; V was cut back by 6 bases and J by 2 bases. There are 15 residues in the CDR3.

The chain has TRBV7-3 and TRBJ2-2; D perhaps matches TRBD2 (6 bases). Germline values: CDR1 SGHTA, CDR2 FQGTGA. CDR3 length equals 15 residues. Trimming pared 6 bases from V and 6 bases from J, leaving 17 bases between. The CDR3 DNA reads TGTGCCAGCAGTCAGTTCGGCGGCGGGGCCGGGGAGCTGTTTTTT. Translating gives CASSQFGGGAGELFF.

The chain combines TRBV20-1 with TRBJ2-5; no clear D. The CDR3 contains 14 residues. In germline, CDR1 is DFQATT, CDR2 SNEGSKA (reference sequence). Trimming pared 3 bases from V and 4 bases from J, leaving 15 bases between. CDR3 residues: CSASIPLGPETQYF. CDR3 in DNA: TGCAGTGCTAGTATTCCCCTAGGCCCAGAGACCCAGTACTTC.

The V call is TRBV5-1, the J call TRBJ1-2; D is possibly TRBD1 (5 bases). CDR3 length: 13 residues. Germline V gene sequence: CDR1 SGHRS, CDR2 YFSETQ. Between the trimmed V and J ends, which lost 7 bases and 1 base, there was a span of 11 bases. The CDR3 DNA is TGCGCCAGCTCGGAGGGGAATAACTATGGCTACACCTTC. The encoded protein is CASSEGNNYGYTF.